This note documents a single T cell receptor beta chain sequence. In the authors' workflow: Amplified reference gene primers provided the basis for estimating nucleated cell counts. Using immunoSEQ multiplex PCR, the repertoire was profiled, and TCRdb retains in-frame clones only, with some absent. The DNA was the basis for D and trimming; V, J and clone size are from that table. This table has 50,000 to 60,000 clones, roughly 91% appearing once. The data are from a study of blood T cell repertoires in COVID-19. About the research overall: Acute and convalescent COVID-19 specimens originated in the United States, Italy and Spain.

Germline CDR1 and CDR2: KGHSH and LQKENI. V lost 3 bases to trimming and J lost 3 bases, with 20 bases between them. The CDR3 is 17 residues long. The sample taken for sequencing was peripheral blood. The clonotype was recovered from a man older than 75 with active or convalescent COVID-19. V is TRBV18 and J is TRBJ1-1, with D maybe TRBD1 (5 bases). DNA of the CDR3: TGTGCCAGCTCACCTTCGATCCGGTGGCAGGGTTACACTGAAGCTTTCTTT. This gives the protein CASSPSIRWQGYTEAFF.